This is a list of T cell receptor beta chains from one sample in a study of beta chain features in type 1 diabetes. Sequenced by immunoSEQ multiplex PCR; TCRdb stores in-frame clones only, minus some. This sample has a few hundred thousand clones, with roughly 12% found just once. The sequencing input was naive CD4+ T cells from blood. The source of these receptors is a man between 18 and 35 years old in good health. Each CDR3 is given with its conserved first and last residue. Some rows mark clone size as missing; the rest say once, few, many or name a class of expanded clone.

length: 14
V: TRBV7-2
J: TRBJ2-3
size: few
CDR3: CASSPTGGSDTQYF

length: 14
V: TRBV25-1
J: TRBJ2-7
size: few
CDR3: CASRAGTGLYEQYF

length: 14
V: TRBV5-4
J: TRBJ2-1
size: NA
CDR3: CASSSSGKHNEQFF

length: 17
V: TRBV5-6
J: TRBJ1-5
size: NA
CDR3: CASSLMAGGKSNQPQHF

length: 14
V: TRBV7-2
J: TRBJ1-4
size: few
CDR3: CASSLNSRNEKLFF

length: 14
V: TRBV9
J: TRBJ1-2
size: few
CDR3: CASSPKTGPYGYTF

length: 12
V: TRBV30
J: TRBJ2-7
size: NA
CDR3: CAWGVGLYEQYF

length: 19
V: TRBV19
J: TRBJ2-1
size: NA
CDR3: CASSMPFTSGESSYNEQFF

length: 16
V: TRBV7-2
J: TRBJ2-3
size: NA
CDR3: CASSFIRTSGRDTQYF

length: 14
V: TRBV6-1
J: TRBJ2-3
size: few
CDR3: CASKQAPSTDTQYF

length: 14
V: TRBV28
J: TRBJ1-2
size: NA
CDR3: CASSQGQGDYGYTF

length: 13
V: TRBV5-1
J: TRBJ2-7
size: NA
CDR3: CASSLTGDYEQYF

length: 13
V: TRBV29-1
J: TRBJ1-1
size: NA
CDR3: CSATTGGNTEAFF

length: 15
V: TRBV15
J: TRBJ2-7
size: NA
CDR3: CATSNPAGSNNEQYF

length: 13
V: TRBV30
J: TRBJ2-5
size: NA
CDR3: CAWTRGTGETQYF

length: 15
V: TRBV7-8
J: TRBJ1-1
size: NA
CDR3: CASSFASRLGNEAFF

length: 14
V: TRBV18
J: TRBJ2-4
size: few
CDR3: CASSPQGDKNIQYF

length: 16
V: TRBV7-2
J: TRBJ2-3
size: NA
CDR3: CASSLLGGGVTDTQYF

length: 15
V: TRBV29-1
J: TRBJ2-1
size: NA
CDR3: CSVHRDYQFNNEQFF

length: 11
V: TRBV2
J: TRBJ2-7
size: NA
CDR3: CASSGVYEQYF

length: 15
V: TRBV28
J: TRBJ2-2
size: few
CDR3: CASSIRRGRTGELFF

length: 15
V: TRBV9
J: TRBJ1-6
size: many
CDR3: CASSVAGTFNSPLHF

length: 14
V: TRBV6-5
J: TRBJ1-2
size: few
CDR3: CASSYGTGNYGYTF

length: 17
V: TRBV2
J: TRBJ2-5
size: NA
CDR3: CASSEGLAGGVLETQYF

length: 11
V: TRBV13
J: TRBJ2-1
size: NA
CDR3: CASSRYNEQFF

length: 13
V: TRBV4-2
J: TRBJ1-3
size: NA
CDR3: CASSRDTGNTIYF

length: 16
V: TRBV5-4
J: TRBJ2-3
size: NA
CDR3: CASSTKTSGSTDTQYF

length: 17
V: TRBV21-1
J: TRBJ1-6
size: few
CDR3: CASSKVGGLKLRSPLHF

length: 12
V: TRBV2
J: TRBJ2-5
size: few
CDR3: CASSEARETQYF

length: 16
V: TRBV19
J: TRBJ2-7
size: few
CDR3: CASSGPRTGASYEQYF

length: 16
V: TRBV27
J: TRBJ2-3
size: NA
CDR3: CASSWIRGGGADTQYF

length: 14
V: TRBV7-8
J: TRBJ1-2
size: few
CDR3: CASSLFTGGYGYTF

length: 13
V: TRBV7-9
J: TRBJ1-4
size: few
CDR3: CASTPSTNEKLFF

length: 15
V: TRBV5-1
J: TRBJ1-2
size: NA
CDR3: CASSLDGAFRYGYTF

length: 13
V: TRBV15
J: TRBJ1-1
size: NA
CDR3: CATSVGQGTEAFF

length: 11
V: TRBV19
J: NA
size: NA
CDR3: CASSMLGEQYF

length: 15
V: TRBV19
J: TRBJ1-1
size: few
CDR3: CASSIAGLLNTEAFF

length: 13
V: TRBV30
J: TRBJ2-5
size: few
CDR3: CAWNQGAGETQYF

length: 14
V: TRBV30
J: TRBJ1-4
size: few
CDR3: CAWNAARSIEKLFF

length: 14
V: TRBV29-1
J: TRBJ2-1
size: NA
CDR3: CSVGSASSYNEQFF

length: 11
V: TRBV5-1
J: TRBJ2-5
size: NA
CDR3: CASSKQETQYF

length: 14
V: TRBV12-5
J: TRBJ1-1
size: few
CDR3: CASGWGQGGTEAFF

length: 14
V: TRBV4-3
J: TRBJ2-3
size: few
CDR3: CASSQVRGTDTQYF

length: 14
V: TRBV5-1
J: TRBJ2-5
size: NA
CDR3: CASSLFEGGETQYF

length: 14
V: TRBV30
J: TRBJ2-2
size: NA
CDR3: CAWSVGLDTGELFF

length: 15
V: TRBV5-1
J: TRBJ1-1
size: few
CDR3: CASDPGSSVNTEAFF

length: 16
V: TRBV2
J: TRBJ1-3
size: few
CDR3: CASSETTRSSGNTIYF

length: 15
V: TRBV7-2
J: TRBJ2-7
size: NA
CDR3: CASSLGGTVGHEQYF

length: 17
V: TRBV7-9
J: TRBJ2-2
size: few
CDR3: CASSFYTGTGNTGELFF

length: 11
V: TRBV9
J: TRBJ1-2
size: NA
CDR3: CASSINYGYTF